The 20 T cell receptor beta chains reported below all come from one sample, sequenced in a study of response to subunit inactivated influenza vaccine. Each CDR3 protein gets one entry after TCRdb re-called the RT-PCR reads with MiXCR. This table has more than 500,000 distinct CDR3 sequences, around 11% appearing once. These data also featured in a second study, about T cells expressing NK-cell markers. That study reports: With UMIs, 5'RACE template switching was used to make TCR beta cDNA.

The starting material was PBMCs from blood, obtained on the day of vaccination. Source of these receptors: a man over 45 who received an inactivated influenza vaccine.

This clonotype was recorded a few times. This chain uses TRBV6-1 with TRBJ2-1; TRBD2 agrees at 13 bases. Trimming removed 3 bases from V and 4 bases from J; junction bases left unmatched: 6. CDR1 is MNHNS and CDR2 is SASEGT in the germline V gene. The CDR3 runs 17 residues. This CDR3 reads CASSDRGLAGIYNEQFF. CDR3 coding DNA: TGTGCCAGCAGTGACCGGGGACTAGCGGGGATATACAATGAGCAGTTCTTC.

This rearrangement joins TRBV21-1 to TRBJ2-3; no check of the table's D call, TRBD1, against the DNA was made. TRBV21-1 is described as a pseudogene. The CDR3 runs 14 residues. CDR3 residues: CASRTDSLTDTQYF. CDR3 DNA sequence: TGTGCCAGCAGAACGGACAGCCTCACAGATACGCAGTATTTT.

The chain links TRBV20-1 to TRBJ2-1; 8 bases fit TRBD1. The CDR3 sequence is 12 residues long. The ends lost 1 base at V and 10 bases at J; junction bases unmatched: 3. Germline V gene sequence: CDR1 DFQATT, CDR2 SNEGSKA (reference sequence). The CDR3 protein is CSARGQGREQFF. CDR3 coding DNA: TGCAGTGCTAGAGGACAGGGGAGAGAGCAGTTCTTC.

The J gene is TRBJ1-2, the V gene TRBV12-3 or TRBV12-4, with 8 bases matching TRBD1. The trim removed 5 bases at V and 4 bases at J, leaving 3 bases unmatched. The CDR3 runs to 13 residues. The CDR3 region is CASSTGGIYGYTF. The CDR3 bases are TGTGCCAGCAGTACAGGGGGTATCTATGGCTACACCTTC.

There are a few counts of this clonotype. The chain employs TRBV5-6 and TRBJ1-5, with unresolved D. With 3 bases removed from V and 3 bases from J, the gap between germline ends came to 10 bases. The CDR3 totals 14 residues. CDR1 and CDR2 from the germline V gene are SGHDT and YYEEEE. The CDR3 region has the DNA TGTGCCAGCAGCTCTCCCAGATTCAATCAGCCCCAGCATTTT. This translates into CASSSPRFNQPQHF. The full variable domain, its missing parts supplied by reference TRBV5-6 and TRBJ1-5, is DAGVTQSPTHLIKTRGQQVTLRCSPKSGHDTVSWYQQALGQGPQFIFQYYEEEERQRGNFPDRFSGHQFPNYSSELNVNALLLGDSALYLCASSSPRFNQPQHFGDGTRLSIL.

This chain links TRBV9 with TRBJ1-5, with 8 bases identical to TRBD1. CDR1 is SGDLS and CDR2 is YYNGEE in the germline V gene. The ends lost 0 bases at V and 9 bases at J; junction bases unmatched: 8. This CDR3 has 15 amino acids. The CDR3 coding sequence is TGTGCCAGCAGCGTAGGGGGGGACAGGCGTTCGCCCCAGCATTTT. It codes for CASSVGGDRRSPQHF.

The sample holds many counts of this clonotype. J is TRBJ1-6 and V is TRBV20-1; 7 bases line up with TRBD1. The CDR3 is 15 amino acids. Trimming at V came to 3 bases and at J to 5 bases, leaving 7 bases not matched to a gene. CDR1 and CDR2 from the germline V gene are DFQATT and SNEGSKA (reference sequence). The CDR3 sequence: CSASPGDRDNSPLHF. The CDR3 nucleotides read TGCAGTGCTAGTCCGGGAGACAGGGATAATTCACCCCTCCACTTT.

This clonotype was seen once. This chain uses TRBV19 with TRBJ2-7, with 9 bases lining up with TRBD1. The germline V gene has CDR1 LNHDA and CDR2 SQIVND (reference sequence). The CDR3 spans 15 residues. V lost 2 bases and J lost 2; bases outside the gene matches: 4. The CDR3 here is CASSIQWDRAYEQYF. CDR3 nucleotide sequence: TGTGCCAGTAGTATACAGTGGGACAGGGCCTACGAGCAGTACTTC.

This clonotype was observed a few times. The CDR3 region is CASSLTGTAQETQYF. The CDR3, as DNA: TGTGCCAGCAGCTTAACCGGGACAGCACAAGAGACCCAGTACTTC. The chain links TRBV5-4 to TRBJ2-5; 7 bases line up with TRBD1. The CDR3 is 15 amino acids. In germline, CDR1 is SGHNT, CDR2 YYREEE (reference sequence). J lost 2 bases, V lost 2 bases, and 6 bases had no gene match.

In DNA form, the CDR3 reads TGTGCCAGCAGTTTAGCTGAGCTACCCGAGACCCAGTACTTC. Translating gives CASSLAELPETQYF. V and J are TRBV12-3 or TRBV12-4 and TRBJ2-5, with D hard to call. CDR3 length: 14 amino acids. The germline V and J ends were trimmed by 0 bases and 5 bases, with 10 bases remaining between them.

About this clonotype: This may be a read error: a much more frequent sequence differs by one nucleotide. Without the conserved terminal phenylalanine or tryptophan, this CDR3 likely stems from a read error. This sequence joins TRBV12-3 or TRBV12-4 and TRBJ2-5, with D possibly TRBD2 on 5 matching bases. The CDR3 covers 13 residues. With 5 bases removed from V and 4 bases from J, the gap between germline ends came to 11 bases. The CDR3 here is CASSRGIGETQYS. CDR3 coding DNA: TGTGCCAGCAGTCGGGGAATCGGAGAGACCCAGTACTCC.

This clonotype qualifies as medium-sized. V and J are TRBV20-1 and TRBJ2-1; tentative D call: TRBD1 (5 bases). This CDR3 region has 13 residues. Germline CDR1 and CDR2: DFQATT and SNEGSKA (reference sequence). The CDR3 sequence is CSVEIGHANEQFF. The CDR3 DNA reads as TGCAGCGTCGAAATCGGACATGCAAATGAGCAGTTCTTC.

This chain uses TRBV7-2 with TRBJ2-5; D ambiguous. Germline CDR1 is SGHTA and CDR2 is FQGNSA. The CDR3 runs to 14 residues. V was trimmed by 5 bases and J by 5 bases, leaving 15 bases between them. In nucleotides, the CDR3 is TGTGCCAGCAGCCGAATCTCCGCGTGGGAGACCCAGTACTTC. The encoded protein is CASSRISAWETQYF.

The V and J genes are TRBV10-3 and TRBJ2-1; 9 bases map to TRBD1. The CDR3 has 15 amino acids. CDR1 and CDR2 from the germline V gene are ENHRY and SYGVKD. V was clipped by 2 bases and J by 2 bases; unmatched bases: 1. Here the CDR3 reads CAISEGQGTYNEQFF. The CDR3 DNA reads TGTGCCATCAGTGAGGGACAGGGGACCTACAATGAGCAGTTCTTC.

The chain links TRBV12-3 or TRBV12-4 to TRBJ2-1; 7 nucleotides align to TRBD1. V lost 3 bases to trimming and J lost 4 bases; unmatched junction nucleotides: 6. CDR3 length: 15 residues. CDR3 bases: TGTGCCAGCAGTTTCCCGGGACAGATTTACAATGAGCAGTTCTTC. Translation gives CASSFPGQIYNEQFF.

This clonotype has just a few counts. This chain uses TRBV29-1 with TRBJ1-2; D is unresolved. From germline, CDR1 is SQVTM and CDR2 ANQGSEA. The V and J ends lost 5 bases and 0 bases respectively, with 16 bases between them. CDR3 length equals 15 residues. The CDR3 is CSVTRGRESNYGYTF. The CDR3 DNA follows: TGCAGCGTTACCCGAGGGAGGGAATCTAACTATGGCTACACCTTC.

CDR3 in amino acids: CASSQVTAGVLETQYF. CDR3 nucleotide sequence: TGCGCCAGCAGCCAAGTGACAGCGGGAGTCCTAGAGACCCAGTACTTC. The chain carries TRBV4-1 and TRBJ2-5; TRBD2 matches at 8 bases. The length of the CDR3 is 16 residues. The germline V gene has CDR1 MGHRA and CDR2 YSYEKL. Unmatched junction bases numbered 8, after V lost 1 base and J lost 4 bases.

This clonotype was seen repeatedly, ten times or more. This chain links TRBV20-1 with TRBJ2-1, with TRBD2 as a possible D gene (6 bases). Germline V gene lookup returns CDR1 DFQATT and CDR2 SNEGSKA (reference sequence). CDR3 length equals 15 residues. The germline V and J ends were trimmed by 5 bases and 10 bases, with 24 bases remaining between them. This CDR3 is CSALATALGTLEQFF. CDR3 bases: TGCAGTGCTCTAGCGACAGCTTTGGGTACTTTAGAGCAGTTCTTC.

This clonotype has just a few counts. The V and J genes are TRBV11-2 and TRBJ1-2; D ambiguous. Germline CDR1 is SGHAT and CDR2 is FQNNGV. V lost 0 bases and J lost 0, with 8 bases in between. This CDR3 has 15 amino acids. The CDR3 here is CASSLDARTNYGYTF. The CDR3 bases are TGTGCCAGCAGCTTAGATGCTCGAACTAACTATGGCTACACCTTC.

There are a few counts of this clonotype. The CDR3 protein is CASSTRGGGSAKNIQYF. In DNA form, the CDR3 reads TGTGCCAGCAGCACCAGAGGAGGCGGTTCAGCCAAAAACATTCAGTACTTC. The rearrangement joins TRBV13 to TRBJ2-4; D might be TRBD2 (5 bases). This CDR3 is built from 17 residues. V was pared by 5 bases and J by 0 bases, with 17 bases between. Per the germline V gene, CDR1 is PRHDT and CDR2 is FYEKMQ (reference sequence).